This entry features one T cell receptor beta chain sequence. Its matching antigen is unknown. Treatment reported: 10-day PBMC culture with coronavirus spike peptide pools or control peptides (ViraFEST assay). The sample is drawn from a study of vaccination and CD4 T cells after COVID-19. At the level of the study: Overlapping SARS-CoV-2, HCoV-NL63, HCoV-OC43 and HCoV-229E spike peptides were used to stimulate cells. Study-level points and caveats: Spike mono-reactivity marked 304 of 307 vaccine-specific clones in convalescent patients. Convalescent patients showed a median approximately 89% of reactive clones that were seen only post-vaccination.

The Oncomine TCR Beta short-read assay was applied to DNA of cultured CD4+ T cells. Researchers extracted genomic DNA from CD4+ T cells that had been cultured. From the PCR reads, TCRdb called clonotypes with MiXCR, one entry per CDR3 protein. The repertoire has 10,000 to 15,000 distinct CDR3 sequences, 40% to 50% of them found once; the top ten carry around 22%. Germline V gives CDR1 DFQATT, CDR2 SNEGSKA (reference sequence). The germline V and J ends were trimmed by 3 bases and 1 base, with 8 bases remaining between them. This CDR3 has 13 residues. The clonotype originates from a human donor who had recovered from COVID-19. The chain carries TRBV20-1 and TRBJ2-3; D is perhaps TRBD2 (6 bases). Sequenced sample: CD4+ T cells from blood, cultured in vitro. CDR3 residues: CSASRGGTDTQYF. The CDR3 DNA sequence: TGCAGTGCTAGTCGCGGGGGCACAGATACGCAGTATTTT.